This TCR beta chain is drawn from a study of T cells in localized non-small cell lung cancer. Study findings and constraints: Adjacent lung was found to contain a median about 60 of the top 100 tumor clones. The tumor had only one region sequenced, so heterogeneity remains possible.

Note on this clone: The antigen is not known.

TCRdb's table, derived via immunoSEQ multiplex PCR, lists solely in-frame clones and lacks some. Of tens of thousands of clones in the sample, about 83% were seen once. Material: PBMCs, obtained before any cancer treatment. This clonotype was sampled from a woman between 35 and 70 years old with stage II squamous cell lung carcinoma.

The CDR3 reads CASSAPDPRPDTGELFF. The CDR3, as DNA: TGTGCCAGCAGCGCCCCGGACCCTCGTCCGGACACCGGGGAGCTGTTTTTT. V and J are TRBV9 and TRBJ2-2; no definite D call. Germline values: CDR1 SGDLS, CDR2 YYNGEE. The CDR3 is made up of 17 amino acids. The V and J ends lost 3 bases and 3 bases respectively, with 18 bases between them.